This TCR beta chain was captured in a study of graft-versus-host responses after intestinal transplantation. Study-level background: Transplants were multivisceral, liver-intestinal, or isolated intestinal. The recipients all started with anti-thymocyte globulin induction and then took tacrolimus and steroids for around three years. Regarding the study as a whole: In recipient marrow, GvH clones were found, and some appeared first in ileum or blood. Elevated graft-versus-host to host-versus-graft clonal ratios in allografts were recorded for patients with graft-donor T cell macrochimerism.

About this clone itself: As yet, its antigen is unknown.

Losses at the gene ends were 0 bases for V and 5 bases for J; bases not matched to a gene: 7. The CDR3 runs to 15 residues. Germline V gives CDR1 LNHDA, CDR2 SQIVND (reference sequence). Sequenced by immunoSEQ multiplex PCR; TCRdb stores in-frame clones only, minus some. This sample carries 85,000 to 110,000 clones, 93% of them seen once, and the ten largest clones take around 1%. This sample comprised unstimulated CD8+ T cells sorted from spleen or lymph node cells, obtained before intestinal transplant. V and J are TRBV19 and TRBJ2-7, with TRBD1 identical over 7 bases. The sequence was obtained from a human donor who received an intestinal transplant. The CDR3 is CASSIDNGQDDEQYF. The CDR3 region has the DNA TGTGCCAGTAGTATAGATAACGGACAGGACGACGAGCAGTACTTC.